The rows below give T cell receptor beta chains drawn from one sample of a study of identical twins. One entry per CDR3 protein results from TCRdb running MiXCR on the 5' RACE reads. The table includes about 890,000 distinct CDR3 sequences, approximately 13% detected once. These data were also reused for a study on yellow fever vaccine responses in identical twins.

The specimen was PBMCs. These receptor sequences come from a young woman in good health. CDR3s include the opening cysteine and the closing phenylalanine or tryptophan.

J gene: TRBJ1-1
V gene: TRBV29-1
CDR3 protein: CSVEDPGGSPRAFF

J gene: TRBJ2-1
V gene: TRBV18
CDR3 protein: CASSPIPNYNEQFF

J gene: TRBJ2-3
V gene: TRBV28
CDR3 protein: CASSFGGGGTNTQYF

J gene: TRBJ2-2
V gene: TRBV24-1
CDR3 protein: CATSDLGQLNTGELFF

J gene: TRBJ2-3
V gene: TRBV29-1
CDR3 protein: CSVVGRAGLYF

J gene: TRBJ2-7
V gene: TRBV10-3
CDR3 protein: CAISEVYGNYEQYF

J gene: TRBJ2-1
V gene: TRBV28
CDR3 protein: CASAPPSKSGEQFF

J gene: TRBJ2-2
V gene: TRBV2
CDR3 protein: CASGPDSYGELFF

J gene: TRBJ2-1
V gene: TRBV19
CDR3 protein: CASTGTTGLEAYNEQFF

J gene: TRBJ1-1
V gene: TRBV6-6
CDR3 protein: CASSYPSNTEAFF

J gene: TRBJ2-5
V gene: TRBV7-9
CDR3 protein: CASSSTSGGVAQYF

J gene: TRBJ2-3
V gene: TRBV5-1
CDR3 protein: CASSLRGGVDTQYF

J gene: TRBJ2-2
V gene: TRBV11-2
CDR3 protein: CASSHMVTGGRNTGELFF

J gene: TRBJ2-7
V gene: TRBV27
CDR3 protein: CASSPRQVSYEQYF

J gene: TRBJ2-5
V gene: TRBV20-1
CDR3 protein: CSATGWGQETQYF

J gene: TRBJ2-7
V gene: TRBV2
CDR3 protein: CASRDRNEQYF

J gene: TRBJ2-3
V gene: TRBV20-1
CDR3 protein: CSARLRGGGGIADTQYF

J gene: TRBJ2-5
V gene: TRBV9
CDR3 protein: CASSVGVAQETQYF

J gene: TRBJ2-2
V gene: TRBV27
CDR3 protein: CASSLFSGRLITGELFF

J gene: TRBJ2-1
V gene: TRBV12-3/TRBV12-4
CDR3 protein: CGSTIYPDVNEQFF

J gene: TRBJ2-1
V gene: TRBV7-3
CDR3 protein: CASSSAQTGINEQFF

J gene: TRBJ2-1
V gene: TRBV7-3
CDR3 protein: CASSPSSGAYNEQFF

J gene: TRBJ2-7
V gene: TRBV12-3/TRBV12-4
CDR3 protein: CASNRQGPSYEQYF

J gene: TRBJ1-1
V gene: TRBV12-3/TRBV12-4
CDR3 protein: CASSLRGKMNTEAFF

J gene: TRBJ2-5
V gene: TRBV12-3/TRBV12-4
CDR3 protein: CASEPGGGETQYF

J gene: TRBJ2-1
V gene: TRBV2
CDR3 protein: CAITPGLAGGDEQFF

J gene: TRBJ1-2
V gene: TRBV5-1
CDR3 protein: CASSLLENYGYTF

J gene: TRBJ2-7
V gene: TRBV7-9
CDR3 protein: CASSKGGTVLYEQYF

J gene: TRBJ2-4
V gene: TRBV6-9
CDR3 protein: CASRSVGATFTLAKNIQYF

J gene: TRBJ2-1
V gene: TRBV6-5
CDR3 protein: CASRYGTEQFF

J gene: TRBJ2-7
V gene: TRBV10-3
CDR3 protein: CAITIQRTGEQGEGYYEQYF

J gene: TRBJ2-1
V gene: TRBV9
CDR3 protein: CASSQETKSSGNEQFF

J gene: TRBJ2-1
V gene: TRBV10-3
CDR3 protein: CAISDWTGGWNEQFF

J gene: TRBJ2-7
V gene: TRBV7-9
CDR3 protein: CASSLGPKHYEQYF

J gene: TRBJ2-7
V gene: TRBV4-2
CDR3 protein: CASSPTRGSSYEQYF

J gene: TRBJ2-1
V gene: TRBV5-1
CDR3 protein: CASSLFPDNEQFF

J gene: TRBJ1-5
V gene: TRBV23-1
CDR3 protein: CASSHLRGDRADDQPQHF

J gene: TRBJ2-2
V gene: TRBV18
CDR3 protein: CASSPYGQGLANTGELFF

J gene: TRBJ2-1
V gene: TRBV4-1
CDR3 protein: CASSHRSLAGGSEQFF

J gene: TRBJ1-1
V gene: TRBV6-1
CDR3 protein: CASTIGSSNTEAFF

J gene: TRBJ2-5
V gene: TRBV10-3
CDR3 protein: CATRQGTQETQYF

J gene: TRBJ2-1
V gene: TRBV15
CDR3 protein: CATSRDRLAGVLGNEQFF

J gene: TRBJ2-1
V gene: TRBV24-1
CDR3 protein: CATNHPGSSYNEQFF

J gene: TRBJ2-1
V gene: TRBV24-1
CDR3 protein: CATSDVSGSYNEQFF

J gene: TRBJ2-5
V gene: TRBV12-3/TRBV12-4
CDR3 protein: CASSLVEVRETQYF

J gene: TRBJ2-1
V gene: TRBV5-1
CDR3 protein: CASSLVRGPDYEQFF

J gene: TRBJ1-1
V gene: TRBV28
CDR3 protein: CASSGRTGSTPQAFF

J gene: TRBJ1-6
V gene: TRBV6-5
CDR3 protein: CASSYGTGDNSPLHF

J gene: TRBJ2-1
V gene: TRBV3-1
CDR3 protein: CASSRIPGLAGLLKPDNEQFF

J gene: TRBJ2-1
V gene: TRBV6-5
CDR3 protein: CASSYSGRVGYNEQFF

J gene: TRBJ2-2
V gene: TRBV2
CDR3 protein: CASGGVVGGTGELFF

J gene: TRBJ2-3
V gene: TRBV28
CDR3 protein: CASSLVVGTQYF

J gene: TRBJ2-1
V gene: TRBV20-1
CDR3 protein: CSARENENEQFF

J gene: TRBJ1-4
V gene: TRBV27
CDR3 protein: CASSPNVQGAREKLFF

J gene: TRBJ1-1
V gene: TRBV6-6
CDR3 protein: CATGPGMGTEAFF